The 32 T cell receptor beta chains presented below share a single source sample, sequenced in a study of T cell responses to AZD1222 COVID-19 vaccine. The assay was immunoSEQ multiplex PCR, and TCRdb's table has in-frame clones only and misses some. In the table there are 150,000 to 200,000 clones, about 93% of which are singletons. The source was peripheral blood, collected 28 days after the second AZD1222 dose. These receptor sequences come from an adult who received the AZD1222 COVID-19 vaccine.

The genes are TRBV7-2 and TRBJ1-2; the match to TRBD1 covers 11 bases. Germline-derived CDR1 and CDR2 are SGHTA and FQGNSA. Germline trimming cut 5 bases from V and 3 bases from J; bases unmatched to any gene: 8. The CDR3 length is 16 residues. In DNA, the CDR3 is TGTGCCAGCAGCACCTCCGGGACAGGGGGGGACTATGGCTACACCTTC. This sequence encodes CASSTSGTGGDYGYTF.

The rearrangement joins TRBV18 to TRBJ2-3; D uncertain. The CDR3 sequence is 14 residues long. Germline assignment: CDR1 KGHSH and CDR2 LQKENI. The V gene lost 6 bases and the J gene lost 6 bases, with 16 bases spanning the gap. CDR3 sequence: CASSTHDPPDTQYF. The DNA of the CDR3 is TGTGCCAGCTCGACCCACGACCCGCCGGATACGCAGTATTTT.

The chain links TRBV6-5 to TRBJ2-1; no clear D. V was cut by 3 bases and J by 6 bases, with 9 bases left in between. Germline assignment: CDR1 MNHEY and CDR2 SVGAGI. The CDR3 is 13 residues long. The CDR3 DNA follows: TGTGCCAGCAGTTATGTAAGAAGCAATGAGCAGTTCTTC. Translating gives CASSYVRSNEQFF.

The V and J genes are TRBV13 and TRBJ2-2, with 7 bases fitting TRBD1. The CDR3 is made up of 13 amino acids. CDR1 is PRHDT and CDR2 is FYEKMQ in the germline V gene (reference sequence). The trim removed 6 bases at V and 5 bases at J, leaving 3 bases unmatched. The CDR3 sequence: CASSLQGTGELFF. In nucleotides, the CDR3 is TGTGCCAGCAGTCTACAGGGGACCGGGGAGCTGTTTTTT.

V and J are TRBV13 and TRBJ2-3; D is unclear. Per the germline V gene, CDR1 is PRHDT and CDR2 is FYEKMQ (reference sequence). V lost 3 bases, J lost 2 bases, and 12 bases lay in between. This CDR3 has 15 residues. CDR3 in DNA: TGTGCCAGCAGCTTCCGCTGGGTCAACACAGATACGCAGTATTTT. Its protein is CASSFRWVNTDTQYF.

The CDR3 region is CASSTGTSGRNEQYF. CDR3 DNA: TGTGCCAGCAGCACCGGGACTAGCGGGAGAAACGAGCAGTACTTC. The chain couples TRBV9 to TRBJ2-7; TRBD2 aligns across 14 bases. Germline V gives CDR1 SGDLS, CDR2 YYNGEE. The CDR3 consists of 15 residues. With 4 bases clipped from V and 5 bases from J, the junction kept 5 bases outside the gene matches.

The chain combines TRBV4-2 with TRBJ1-1; D is unresolved. The V gene lost 1 base and the J gene lost 0 bases, with 12 bases spanning the gap. CDR3 size: 16 residues. Germline CDR1 reads LGHNA; CDR2 reads YNFKEQ. The CDR3: CASSQALIGLNTEAFF. As DNA, the CDR3 is TGTGCCAGCAGCCAAGCGCTAATCGGCCTGAACACTGAAGCTTTCTTT.

This rearrangement joins TRBV27 to TRBJ1-4, with D maybe TRBD1 (5 bases). Per the germline V gene, CDR1 is MNHEY and CDR2 is SMNVEV (reference sequence). Trimming took off 4 bases at V and 2 bases at J, with 20 bases between the two ends. This CDR3 has 18 amino acids. This CDR3 is CASSWGSQPWQTNEKLFF. Written as DNA, the CDR3 is TGTGCCAGCAGTTGGGGCAGTCAACCCTGGCAGACTAATGAAAAACTGTTTTTT.

The chain recombines TRBV5-1 with TRBJ1-1; 8 bases align to TRBD1. V lost 0 bases to trimming and J lost 6 bases; unmatched junction nucleotides: 4. The germline gives CDR1 SGHRS, CDR2 YFSETQ. This CDR3 spans 14 amino acids. CDR3 DNA sequence: TGCGCCAGCAGCTTGGACAGGGGGGGAGCTGAAGCTTTCTTT. This gives the protein CASSLDRGGAEAFF. Full variable domain (rest looked up from reference TRBV5-1 and TRBJ1-1): KAGVTQTPRYLIKTRGQQVTLSCSPISGHRSVSWYQQTPGQGLQFLFEYFSETQRNKGNFPGRFSGRQFSNSRSEMNVSTLELGDSALYLCASSLDRGGAEAFFGQGTRLTVV.

This sequence joins TRBV5-4 and TRBJ1-6; D call uncertain. Germline assignment: CDR1 SGHNT and CDR2 YYREEE (reference sequence). V was pared by 2 bases and J by 0 bases, with 12 bases between. This CDR3 contains 17 residues. This chain's CDR3 is CASSFAAGPSYNSPLHF. CDR3 nucleotide sequence: TGTGCCAGCAGCTTCGCGGCAGGTCCCTCCTATAATTCACCCCTCCACTTT.

The chain links TRBV30 to TRBJ1-6; D perhaps matches TRBD1 (5 bases). Germline V CDR1 and CDR2: GTSNPN, SVGIG (reference sequence). The CDR3 spans 14 residues. Trimming left V 0 bases short and J 15 bases short, with 18 bases between. CDR3 loop: CAWSVRRSGRVLHF. Here the CDR3 DNA reads TGTGCCTGGAGTGTACGTCGGTCAGGGCGCGTCCTCCACTTT.

The V gene is TRBV7-9, the J gene TRBJ1-5, with D hard to call. Trimming took off 7 bases at V and 1 base at J, with 5 bases between the two ends. This CDR3 region has 12 residues. Germline assignment: CDR1 SEHNR and CDR2 FQNEAQ (reference sequence). DNA for the CDR3: TGTGCCAGCACATACAGCAATCAGCCCCAGCATTTT. It yields the protein CASTYSNQPQHF.

CDR3 nucleotide sequence: TGTGCCAGCTCACCACTTAGTGCCCGAGACACTGAAGCTTTCTTT. It codes for CASSPLSARDTEAFF. The genes are TRBV18 and TRBJ1-1; D is undetermined. Between the trimmed V and J ends, which lost 1 base and 3 bases, there was a span of 12 bases. Germline V gene sequence: CDR1 KGHSH, CDR2 LQKENI. The CDR3 loop spans 15 amino acids.

V gene TRBV2 combines with J gene TRBJ2-3; 14 bases align to TRBD2. Per germline, CDR1 SNHLY and CDR2 FYNNEI. The CDR3 consists of 17 residues. J was trimmed by 6 bases and V by 3 bases; bases with no gene match: 8. CDR3 protein: CASSDYMTSGRGDTQYF. CDR3 nucleotides: TGTGCCAGCAGTGACTATATGACTAGCGGGAGGGGGGATACGCAGTATTTT.

The rearrangement links TRBV7-8 to TRBJ2-7; TRBD2 aligns across 12 bases. The V gene end was trimmed by 2 bases and the J gene end by 3 bases; junction bases not matched to a gene: 5. CDR3 length equals 16 residues. In germline, CDR1 is SGHVS, CDR2 FQNEAQ. This CDR3 is CASSLRGLAGDYEQYF. DNA of the CDR3: TGTGCCAGCAGCTTAAGGGGACTAGCGGGTGACTACGAGCAGTACTTC.

The chain joins TRBV19 to TRBJ2-2, with 7 bases matching TRBD1. CDR3 size: 15 residues. The ends lost 4 bases at V and 5 bases at J; junction bases unmatched: 7. CDR1 is LNHDA and CDR2 is SQIVND in the germline V gene (reference sequence). For the CDR3, the DNA is TGTGCCAGTAGTAGGGGACAGCAGCTAACCGGGGAGCTGTTTTTT. Its protein product is CASSRGQQLTGELFF.

V and J are TRBV4-1 and TRBJ2-7; TRBD1 aligns across 9 bases. V lost 5 bases and J lost 4; bases outside the gene matches: 6. The germline V gene encodes CDR1 MGHRA and CDR2 YSYEKL. CDR3 size: 14 residues. The CDR3 reads CASSDGQGRYEQYF. The CDR3 DNA is TGCGCCAGCAGCGATGGACAGGGGAGGTACGAGCAGTACTTC.

This chain uses TRBV12-3 or TRBV12-4 with TRBJ2-3, with no clear D. V was trimmed by 5 bases and J by 2 bases, leaving 5 bases between them. The CDR3 extends over 12 amino acids. The CDR3 DNA sequence: TGTGCCAGCAGTAAATACACAGATACGCAGTATTTT. It encodes CASSKYTDTQYF.

This chain uses TRBV4-1 with TRBJ2-3; D ambiguous. This CDR3 has 13 amino acids. Germline CDR1 MGHRA, CDR2 YSYEKL. Trimming took off 4 bases at V and 5 bases at J, with 10 bases between the two ends. CDR3: CASSLLGEDTQYF. The DNA for the CDR3 is TGCGCCAGCAGCCTGTTAGGTGAAGATACGCAGTATTTT.

V is TRBV6-5 and J is TRBJ1-2, with a weak D call TRBD1 (6 bases). CDR1 is MNHEY, CDR2 SVGAGI, per germline. The V end was cut by 11 bases, the J end by 7 bases, with 23 bases between. The CDR3 is made up of 14 amino acids. The CDR3 sequence: CAGTRGGPTGGYTF. As DNA, the CDR3 is TGTGCCGGAACGAGGGGGGGCCCTACTGGTGGCTACACCTTC.

The V gene is TRBV7-9, the J gene TRBJ2-1, with a possible D match to TRBD2 (6 bases). Looked up from germline, CDR1 is SEHNR and CDR2 is FQNEAQ (reference sequence). The CDR3 runs to 14 residues. Trimming stripped 5 bases from V and 5 bases from J, with 13 bases between. CDR3 sequence: CASSQKRLDNEQFF. The CDR3 DNA sequence: TGTGCCAGCAGCCAAAAGCGACTAGACAATGAGCAGTTCTTC.

The chain combines TRBV9 with TRBJ2-2; tentatively, D is TRBD2 (6 bases). Trimming pared 0 bases from V and 1 base from J, leaving 7 bases between. Germline loops: CDR1 SGDLS, CDR2 YYNGEE. The CDR3 is 15 amino acids. The CDR3 coding sequence is TGTGCCAGCAGCGTAGTTAGCGGGAACACCGGGGAGCTGTTTTTT. Amino acid sequence: CASSVVSGNTGELFF.

The chain recombines TRBV6-5 with TRBJ2-7; TRBD1 might be the D (6 bases). Trimming cost V 8 bases and J 3 bases, with 20 bases left between them. This CDR3 has 15 residues. Germline V CDR1 and CDR2: MNHEY, SVGAGI. The CDR3 spells CASRVTGTPFYEQYF. The CDR3 DNA is TGTGCCAGCCGGGTAACCGGGACACCCTTCTACGAGCAGTACTTC.

This sequence joins TRBV30 and TRBJ1-3; D is unclear. Germline V gives CDR1 GTSNPN, CDR2 SVGIG (reference sequence). Trimming shortened V by 4 bases and J by 0 bases, and 4 bases separated the two germline ends. This CDR3 has 12 amino acids. As DNA, the CDR3 is TGTGCCTGGAAGCTCTCTGGAAACACCATATATTTT. This sequence encodes CAWKLSGNTIYF. The variable domain in full, completed from reference TRBV30 and TRBJ1-3, reads SQTIHQWPATLVQPVGSPLSLECTVEGTSNPNLYWYRQAAGRGLQLLFYSVGIGQISSEVPQNLSASRPQDRQFILSSKKLLLSDSGFYLCAWKLSGNTIYFGEGSWLTVV.

This clone was found once. The chain uses TRBV27 and TRBJ2-7; TRBD1 matches 10 bases. V shed 4 bases, J shed 3 bases, and the junction held 6 bases outside the gene matches. CDR3 length: 15 amino acids. The V gene's germline CDR1 is MNHEY and CDR2 SMNVEV (reference sequence). The CDR3 bases are TGTGCCAGCAGTTCCCGACAGGGGGCCCACTACGAGCAGTACTTC. Its protein is CASSSRQGAHYEQYF.

The rearrangement uses TRBV6-1 and TRBJ2-3; D uncertain. Germline V gene sequence: CDR1 MNHNS, CDR2 SASEGT. The CDR3 consists of 12 residues. V gave up 6 bases and J gave up 2 bases, with 6 bases separating them. CDR3 bases: TGTGCCAGCAGAAGGTACACAGATACGCAGTATTTT. It codes for CASRRYTDTQYF.

This clone has just one count. The rearrangement uses TRBV4-3 and TRBJ2-3; the match to TRBD2 covers 7 bases. CDR1 and CDR2 from the germline V gene are LGHNA and YSLEER. CDR3 length equals 18 residues. Germline trimming cut 0 bases from V and 5 bases from J; bases unmatched to any gene: 14. In DNA form, the CDR3 reads TGCGCCAGCAGCCAAGATAGGGGTAGCGGGTGGTCCGGAGATACGCAGTATTTT. The encoded protein is CASSQDRGSGWSGDTQYF.

The chain couples TRBV6-5 to TRBJ1-3, with TRBD1 identical over 10 bases. This CDR3 has 15 residues. Germline V gives CDR1 MNHEY, CDR2 SVGAGI. V lost 6 bases and J lost 2; bases outside the gene matches: 4. CDR3: CASSPDRGAGNTIYF. CDR3 sequence (DNA): TGTGCCAGCAGCCCGGACAGGGGGGCTGGAAACACCATATATTTT.

This rearrangement joins TRBV4-2 to TRBJ1-1; D call uncertain. Germline V gene lookup returns CDR1 LGHNA and CDR2 YNFKEQ. The CDR3 is 17 amino acids. Trimming cost V 1 base and J 0 bases, with 15 bases left between them. CDR3 protein: CASSQGGLVPLNTEAFF. As DNA, the CDR3 is TGTGCCAGCAGCCAAGGAGGATTAGTTCCCTTGAACACTGAAGCTTTCTTT.

This chain joins TRBV4-2 and TRBJ2-7, with unresolved D. The V gene's germline CDR1 is LGHNA and CDR2 YNFKEQ. CDR3 length: 14 amino acids. V was pared by 0 bases and J by 0 bases, with 6 bases between. CDR3 sequence reads: CASSQDRYSYEQYF. The DNA for the CDR3 is TGTGCCAGCAGCCAAGACCGGTACTCCTACGAGCAGTACTTC.

This sequence joins TRBV10-1 and TRBJ2-2; a weak D match, TRBD1 (6 bases). V was shortened by 3 bases and J by 4 bases, with 15 bases between the two germline ends. The CDR3 length is 16 residues. Germline-derived CDR1 and CDR2 are WNHNN and SYGVQD (reference sequence). The CDR3 DNA reads as TGCGCCAGCAGTGACTCAGGGGCCCCGACCACCGGGGAGCTGTTTTTT. It is translated as CASSDSGAPTTGELFF.

This clone has a single count. J is TRBJ2-5 and V is TRBV4-2, with no clear D. CDR1 is LGHNA, CDR2 YNFKEQ, per germline. This CDR3 is built from 15 residues. The V gene lost 2 bases and the J gene lost 1 base, with 11 bases spanning the gap. CDR3 nucleotide sequence: TGTGCCAGCAGCCAAAGTAGAGTCTTCCAAGAGACCCAGTACTTC. Translation gives CASSQSRVFQETQYF.